A selection of T cell receptor beta chains follows, all from one sample in a study of T cell responses to AZD1222 COVID-19 vaccine. Generated by immunoSEQ multiplex PCR, the TCRdb table keeps only in-frame clones and is missing some. The table lists about 110,000 clones, 88% of them singletons, with 1.6% in the top ten. Sequencing was performed on peripheral blood, taken on day 0 of AZD1222 vaccination. Receptors were obtained from an adult in good health. The CDR3 runs from the conserved cysteine through the conserved F or W. A D gene is named only where the DNA matches it firmly. Clone size appears in some rows only: once, few, many, or a class for an expanded clone.

D	V	J	size	DNA	CDR3
.	TRBV30	TRBJ1-5	.	TGTGCCTGGAGTGTATGGGCAGGTGATAAACTTTTAAGCAATCAGCCCCAGCATTTT	CAWSVWAGDKLLSNQPQHF
.	TRBV7-7	TRBJ1-1	few	TGTGCCAGCAGCACAAGCGTCCAGGGTGAAGCTTTCTTT	CASSTSVQGEAFF
.	TRBV5-1	TRBJ1-1	.	TGCGCCAGCAGCTTAAGTGGGTTCCCTGAAGCTTTCTTT	CASSLSGFPEAFF
.	TRBV5-1	TRBJ1-1	.	TGCGCCAGCAGTTACCAGGGTAACACTGAAGCTTTCTTT	CASSYQGNTEAFF
TRBD2	TRBV7-6	TRBJ2-7	.	TGTGCCAGCAGCCTACCCGGGAGCCTTAGCGGGGAGCTCTACGAGCAGTACTTC	CASSLPGSLSGELYEQYF
.	TRBV5-1	TRBJ1-1	.	TGCGCCAGCAGCTTGGCAGGGCTCCCTGAAGCTTTCTTT	CASSLAGLPEAFF
.	TRBV14	TRBJ1-6	.	TGTGCCAGCAGCCAAGAAAGGGGTTCACCCCTCCACTTT	CASSQERGSPLHF
.	TRBV5-1	TRBJ2-3	.	TGCGCCAGCAGCCCGGGTTTTTGGAGCACAGATACGCAGTATTTT	CASSPGFWSTDTQYF
.	TRBV19	TRBJ1-1	.	TGTGCCACCTCGCACGGGGCTATGAACACTGAAGCTTTCTTT	CATSHGAMNTEAFF
.	TRBV15	TRBJ1-1	.	TGTGCCACCAGGGTAGAGCCCTTGAACACTGAAGCTTTCTTT	CATRVEPLNTEAFF
.	TRBV19	TRBJ1-1	.	TGTGCCAGTAGCCTCAACACTGAAGCTTTCTTT	CASSLNTEAFF
.	TRBV3-1/TRBV3-2	TRBJ2-3	.	TGTGCCAGCAGCCAAGACAGCACAGATACGCAGTATTTT	CASSQDSTDTQYF
TRBD1	TRBV7-9	TRBJ1-2	once	TGTGCCAGCAGCTTAATCCTCCGGACAGGGGGAAATGGCTACACCTTC	CASSLILRTGGNGYTF
TRBD2	TRBV14	TRBJ2-7	once	TGTGCCAGCAGCCAAGCACTAGCGGGGTCCTACGAGCAGTACTTC	CASSQALAGSYEQYF
.	TRBV5-1	TRBJ2-1	.	TGCGCCAGCAGCCTTCGGGGGAATGACAATGAGCAGTTCTTC	CASSLRGNDNEQFF
.	TRBV30	TRBJ1-2	.	TGTGCCTGGAGTGTATATTTCTCTTTGGGCAGGGGAGGCTACACCTTC	CAWSVYFSLGRGGYTF
TRBD1	TRBV11-2	TRBJ2-5	.	TGTGCCAGCAGCTTAGCGGGGACAGGGGGCTGGGTAGAGACCCAGTACTTC	CASSLAGTGGWVETQYF
.	TRBV3-1/TRBV3-2	TRBJ2-3	.	TGTGCCAGCAGCCATTCCTTCCCACGGGGCACAGATACGCAGTATTTT	CASSHSFPRGTDTQYF
.	TRBV5-4	TRBJ1-1	.	TGTGCCAGCATTATGTGGGGGGACACTGAAGCTTTCTTT	CASIMWGDTEAFF
TRBD1	TRBV19	TRBJ2-7	.	TGTGCCAGTAGCAAGGGACAGGTTCGCCCCTACGAGCAGTACTTC	CASSKGQVRPYEQYF
TRBD1	TRBV6-5	TRBJ1-6	.	TGTGCCAGCAGTTACGACAGGGGTAATTCACCCCTCCACTTT	CASSYDRGNSPLHF
TRBD1	TRBV12-3/TRBV12-4	TRBJ2-2	.	TGTGCCAGCGGGACAGGGTTGGACGGGGAGCTGTTTTTT	CASGTGLDGELFF
.	TRBV19	TRBJ1-1	.	TGTGCCAGTAGTATAGATCGTCGGGGGCGTGAAGCTTTCTTT	CASSIDRRGREAFF
.	TRBV6-5	TRBJ2-2	.	TGTGCCAGCAGTTACGGGGACTCGAACACCGGGGAGCTGTTTTTT	CASSYGDSNTGELFF
.	TRBV15	TRBJ2-1	.	TGTGCCACCAGCAGAGATGGTTGGGACAATGAGCAGTTCTTC	CATSRDGWDNEQFF
.	TRBV5-5	TRBJ2-7	once	TGTGCCAGCAGCTTGGCCGAGGGACATAGGAGCTCCTACGAGCAGTACTTC	CASSLAEGHRSSYEQYF
TRBD1	TRBV24-1	TRBJ2-2	.	TGTGCCACCAGTGATAGGAGACAGGGGAACACCGGGGAGCTGTTTTTT	CATSDRRQGNTGELFF
.	TRBV15	TRBJ2-3	.	TGTGCCACCAGCTACCCCTCGGAGTTTGGGACGCAGTATTTT	CATSYPSEFGTQYF
.	TRBV15	TRBJ1-4	.	TGTGCCACCAGCAGAGAGATCGGTAGAGGGAATGAAAAACTGTTTTTT	CATSREIGRGNEKLFF
.	TRBV7-2	TRBJ1-2	.	TGTGCCAGCAGCTTAAGGACTGCTAATGGCTACACCTTC	CASSLRTANGYTF
.	TRBV5-4	TRBJ2-2	.	TGTGCCAGCAGCGGCCCACCGGGGTCCGGGGAGCTGTTTTTT	CASSGPPGSGELFF
.	TRBV9	TRBJ2-1	.	TGTGCCAGCAGCGCGGGTTACAATGAGCAGTTCTTC	CASSAGYNEQFF
TRBD1	TRBV10-2	TRBJ1-6	.	TGCGCCAGCAGTGAGGGGACAGGGAGTAGGACACCCCTCCACTTT	CASSEGTGSRTPLHF
.	TRBV21-1	TRBJ2-7	.	TGTGCCAGCAGCAAAAGGAGGAGCGGGAGGAAGAACGAGCAGTACTTC	CASSKRRSGRKNEQYF
.	TRBV7-9	TRBJ1-1	.	TGTGCCAGCAGCCCGTATACTGAAGCTTTCTTT	CASSPYTEAFF
.	TRBV7-8	TRBJ2-7	.	TGTGCCAGCAGCCCCACAGCTTACGAGCAGTACTTC	CASSPTAYEQYF
TRBD1	TRBV19	TRBJ1-3	.	TGTGCCAGTAGTCGGACAGGATCTGGAAACACCATATATTTT	CASSRTGSGNTIYF
TRBD1	TRBV3-1/TRBV3-2	TRBJ1-6	.	TGTGCCAGCAGCCTAAGGGACAGGAATTCACCCCTCCACTTT	CASSLRDRNSPLHF
.	TRBV5-1	TRBJ2-2	.	TGCGCCAGCAGCCCACGGACACAGGTGGGCACCGGGGAGCTGTTTTTT	CASSPRTQVGTGELFF
TRBD2	TRBV30	TRBJ2-5	.	TGTGCCTGGGGGGATGGTAGCGGGGAAGAGACCCAGTACTTC	CAWGDGSGEETQYF
TRBD2	TRBV30	TRBJ2-1	.	TGTGCCTGGAGTAGAATAGCGGGAGGCATCTACAATGAGCAGTTCTTC	CAWSRIAGGIYNEQFF
.	TRBV7-6	TRBJ1-2	.	TGTGCCAGCAGCGGTGGGGGGGCAGGGCGATCGAGCTACACCTTC	CASSGGGAGRSSYTF
.	TRBV5-1	TRBJ1-5	.	TGCGCCAGCAGGGATCAGGATTTGGGGCCCCAGCATTTT	CASRDQDLGPQHF
.	TRBV19	TRBJ1-5	.	TGTGCCAGTAGTATAGTTCACAATAGCAATCAGCCCCAGCATTTT	CASSIVHNSNQPQHF
TRBD1	TRBV6-5	TRBJ1-2	.	TGTGCCAGCAGGTCCCCGACAGGGATCTATGGCTACACCTTC	CASRSPTGIYGYTF
.	TRBV3-1/TRBV3-2	TRBJ1-2	.	TGTGCCAGCAGCTTTACCGGGACCTCTGGCTACACCTTC	CASSFTGTSGYTF
.	TRBV6-5	TRBJ1-2	.	TGTGCCAGCAGCCAGGGAACCTATGGCTACACCTTC	CASSQGTYGYTF
.	TRBV19	TRBJ1-2	.	TGTGCCAGTACGATTAAAGGGAATTATGGCTACACCTTC	CASTIKGNYGYTF